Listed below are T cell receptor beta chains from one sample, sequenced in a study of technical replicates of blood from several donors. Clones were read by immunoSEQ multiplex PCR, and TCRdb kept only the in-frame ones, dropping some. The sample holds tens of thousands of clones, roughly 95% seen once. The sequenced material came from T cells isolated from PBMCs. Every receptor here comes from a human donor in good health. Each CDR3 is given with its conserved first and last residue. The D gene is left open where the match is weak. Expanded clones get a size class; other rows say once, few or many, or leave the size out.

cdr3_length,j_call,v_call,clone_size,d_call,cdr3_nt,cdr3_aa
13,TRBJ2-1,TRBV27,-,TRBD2,TGTGCCAGCAGTTTCGGCGGGAGCAATGAGCAGTTCTTC,CASSFGGSNEQFF
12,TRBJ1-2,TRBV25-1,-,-,TGTGCCAGCAGCACAGGCCCCTATGGCTACACCTTC,CASSTGPYGYTF
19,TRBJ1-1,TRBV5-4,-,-,TGTGCCAGCAGCTTGGGACAGATTCTGCTCTCTTCAACTAACACTGAAGCTTTCTTT,CASSLGQILLSSTNTEAFF
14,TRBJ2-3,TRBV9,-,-,TGTGCCAGCAGCGACTTTATTATTGGTGGTACGCAGTATTTT,CASSDFIIGGTQYF
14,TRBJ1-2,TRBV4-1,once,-,TGCGCCAGCAGCCACGGCAGGGTGGGATTGGGCTACACCTTC,CASSHGRVGLGYTF
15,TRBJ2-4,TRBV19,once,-,TGTGCCAGTAGTATAGTAGGTGGGCTAGGGGACATTCAGTACTTC,CASSIVGGLGDIQYF
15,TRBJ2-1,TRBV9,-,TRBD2,TGTGCCAGCAGCGTCACTAGCGGGAGGTCCGATGAGCAGTTCTTC,CASSVTSGRSDEQFF
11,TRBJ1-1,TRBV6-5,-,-,TGTGCCTGCCTCAGGGGAACTGAAGCTTTCTTT,CACLRGTEAFF
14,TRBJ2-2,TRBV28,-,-,TGTGCCAGCAGTTCTTCAGGGTATACCGGGGAGCTGTTTTTT,CASSSSGYTGELFF
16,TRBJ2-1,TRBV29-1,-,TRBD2,TGCAGCGTTGAGAGCGGGGCCAGGAGCTCCTACAATGAGCAGTTCTTC,CSVESGARSSYNEQFF
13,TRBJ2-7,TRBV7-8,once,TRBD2,TGTGCCAGCAGCTTGACTAGCAGGTACGAGCAGTACTTC,CASSLTSRYEQYF
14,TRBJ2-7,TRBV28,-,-,TGTGCCAGCAGTTTTCTTGGCAGGGCAACCGAGCAGTACTTC,CASSFLGRATEQYF
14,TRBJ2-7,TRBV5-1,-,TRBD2,TGCGCCAGCAGCTTAACTAGCGGGAGCTACGAGCAGTACTTC,CASSLTSGSYEQYF
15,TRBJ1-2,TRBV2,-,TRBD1,TGTGCCAGCAGAGAATCGACAGGGGGAGGCTATGGCTACACCTTC,CASRESTGGGYGYTF
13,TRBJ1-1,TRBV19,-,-,TGTGCCAGTAGTACAGATCGGTGGACTGAAGCTTTCTTT,CASSTDRWTEAFF
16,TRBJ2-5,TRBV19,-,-,TGTGCCAGTAGTATTACCCTTGACACTCTCCAAGAGACCCAGTACTTC,CASSITLDTLQETQYF
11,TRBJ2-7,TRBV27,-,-,TGTGCCAGCGCTCGGTCAGGCGAGCAGTACTTC,CASARSGEQYF
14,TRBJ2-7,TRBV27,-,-,TGTGCCAGCAGCCTGGGGAGAACTGCCTACGAGCAGTACTTC,CASSLGRTAYEQYF
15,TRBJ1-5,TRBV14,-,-,TGTGCCAGCAGCCAACGACCGAGGGGCAATCAGCCCCAGCATTTT,CASSQRPRGNQPQHF
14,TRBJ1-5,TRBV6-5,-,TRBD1,TGTGCCAGCAGCCTCGGACAGGGGGCTCAGCCCCAGCATTTT,CASSLGQGAQPQHF
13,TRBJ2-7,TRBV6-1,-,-,TGTGCCAGCAGTGAAGGGCTGACCTACGAGCAGTACTTC,CASSEGLTYEQYF
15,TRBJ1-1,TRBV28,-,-,TGTGCCAGCTTGGGGGTGACAGGTGAGAACACTGAAGCTTTCTTT,CASLGVTGENTEAFF
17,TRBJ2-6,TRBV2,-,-,TGTGCCAGCAGTGGTCAGGGGCCAGACTCTGGGGCCAACGTCCTGACTTTC,CASSGQGPDSGANVLTF
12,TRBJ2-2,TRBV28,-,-,TGTGCCAGCAGTTTCGGTGGCGGGGAGCTGTTTTTT,CASSFGGGELFF
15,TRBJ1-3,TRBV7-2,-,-,TGTGCCAGCAGCTTAGTCGGGGGGTCCGGAAACACCATATATTTT,CASSLVGGSGNTIYF
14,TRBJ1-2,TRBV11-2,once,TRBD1,TGTGCCAGCAGCTCCGGACAGGGCAACTATGGCTACACCTTC,CASSSGQGNYGYTF
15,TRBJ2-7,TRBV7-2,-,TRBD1,TGTGCCAGCAGCTTAGTCGGGACAGGGGAGGTCGAGCAGTACTTC,CASSLVGTGEVEQYF
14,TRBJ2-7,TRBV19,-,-,TGTGCCAGTAGTCTTAGCGGATCTAACTACGAGCAGTACTTC,CASSLSGSNYEQYF
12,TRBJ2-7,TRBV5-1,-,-,TGCGCCAGCAGCTTGTCCGGGTCAGGGCCCTTCTTC,CASSLSGSGPFF
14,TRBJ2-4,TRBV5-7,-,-,TGTGCCAGCAGCTTGAACAGAGCCAAAAACATTCAGTACTTC,CASSLNRAKNIQYF
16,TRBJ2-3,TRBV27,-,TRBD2,TGTGCCAGCAGTTTTATCGGGACTAGCAGCACAGATACGCAGTATTTT,CASSFIGTSSTDTQYF
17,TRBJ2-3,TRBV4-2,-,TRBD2,TGTGCCAGCAGCCAATACCCTACGGGAGGGGCTTCAGATACGCAGTATTTT,CASSQYPTGGASDTQYF
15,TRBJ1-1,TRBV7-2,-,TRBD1,TGTGCCAGCAGCAATAACAGGGGGTTGAACACTGAAGCTTTCTTT,CASSNNRGLNTEAFF
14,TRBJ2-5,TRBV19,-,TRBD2,TGTGCCAGTAGCCAGGGACTAGCGGAAGAGACCCAGTACTTC,CASSQGLAEETQYF
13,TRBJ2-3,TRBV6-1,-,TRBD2,TGTGCCACCACTAGCGGGAATAAAGATACGCAGTATTTT,CATTSGNKDTQYF
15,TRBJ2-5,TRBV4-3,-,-,TGCGCCAGCAGCCAAGAATATCTTCGTCCGGAGACCCAGTACTTC,CASSQEYLRPETQYF
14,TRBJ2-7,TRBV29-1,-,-,TGCAGCGTTGATTCAAGGGGGAATCCTTACGAGCAGTACTTC,CSVDSRGNPYEQYF
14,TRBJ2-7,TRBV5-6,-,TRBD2,TGTGCCAGCACCCTCAGCGGGAGAGGATACGAGCAGTACTTC,CASTLSGRGYEQYF
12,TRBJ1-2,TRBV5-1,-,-,TGCGCCAGCAGCTTGGGGACGGGGGGCTACACCTTC,CASSLGTGGYTF
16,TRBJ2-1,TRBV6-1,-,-,TGTGCCAGCAGTGAAGCGCACGGGAGCAGCTACAATGAGCAGTTCTTC,CASSEAHGSSYNEQFF
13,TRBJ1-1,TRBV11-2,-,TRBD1,TGTGCCAGCAGTCCGACAGGGTTCACTGAAGCTTTCTTT,CASSPTGFTEAFF
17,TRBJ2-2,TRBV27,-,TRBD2,TGTGCCAGCAGTCGGACTAGCACGAGTTTGAACACCGGGGAGCTGTTTTTT,CASSRTSTSLNTGELFF
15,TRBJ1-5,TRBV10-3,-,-,TGTGCCATACAAGCAAGCAGGGACAACAATCAGCCCCAGCATTTT,CAIQASRDNNQPQHF
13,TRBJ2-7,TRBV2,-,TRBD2,TGTGCCAGCGGGTCTAGCGGATACTACGAGCAGTACTTC,CASGSSGYYEQYF
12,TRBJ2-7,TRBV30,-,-,TGTGCCTGGGCCATGCTAGCCCACGAGCAGTACTTC,CAWAMLAHEQYF
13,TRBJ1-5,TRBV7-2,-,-,TGTGCCAGCAGCTTAGAGAGGGAGCAGCCCCAGCATTTT,CASSLEREQPQHF
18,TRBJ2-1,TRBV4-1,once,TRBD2,TGCGCCAGCAGCCAAGGGTTACAGACTAGCGGGAGCTACAATGAGCAGTTCTTC,CASSQGLQTSGSYNEQFF
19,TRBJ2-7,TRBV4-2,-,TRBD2,TGTGCCAGCAGCCAAGAAGGGGATAGCGGGAGGTCCCGAGGAGGGGAGCAGTACTTC,CASSQEGDSGRSRGGEQYF
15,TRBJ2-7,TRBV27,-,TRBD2,TGTGCCAGCAGTACTGTAGCGGGAGGGCCACGGGAGCAGTACTTC,CASSTVAGGPREQYF
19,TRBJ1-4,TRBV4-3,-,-,TGCGCCAGCAGCCCAGTAGCGGGGGGAAGGGCCGCAACTAATGAAAAACTGTTTTTT,CASSPVAGGRAATNEKLFF
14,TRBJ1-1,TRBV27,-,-,TGTGCCAGCAGTTCGGGACTGATGAACACTGAAGCTTTCTTT,CASSSGLMNTEAFF
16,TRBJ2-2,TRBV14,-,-,TGTGCCAGCAGCCAAGGGTGGGGGCAGAACACCGGGGAGCTGTTTTTT,CASSQGWGQNTGELFF
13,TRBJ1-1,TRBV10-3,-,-,TGTGCCATCAGTGACAGTCCTAGTACTGAAGCTTTCTTT,CAISDSPSTEAFF